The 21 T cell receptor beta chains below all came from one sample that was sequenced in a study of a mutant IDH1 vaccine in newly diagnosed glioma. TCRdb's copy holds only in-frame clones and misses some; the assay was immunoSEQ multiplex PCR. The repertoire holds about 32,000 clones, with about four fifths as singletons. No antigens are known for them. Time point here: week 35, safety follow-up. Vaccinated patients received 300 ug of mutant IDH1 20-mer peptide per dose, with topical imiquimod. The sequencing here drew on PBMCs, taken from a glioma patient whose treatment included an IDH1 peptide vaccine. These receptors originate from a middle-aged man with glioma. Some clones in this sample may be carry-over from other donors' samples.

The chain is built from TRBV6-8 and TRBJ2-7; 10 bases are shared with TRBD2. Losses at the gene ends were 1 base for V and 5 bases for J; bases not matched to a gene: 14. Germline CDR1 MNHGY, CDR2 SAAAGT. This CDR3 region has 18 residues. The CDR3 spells CASSYFNPLVAGGHEQYF. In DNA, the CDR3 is TGTGCCAGCAGTTACTTTAACCCTTTGGTAGCGGGAGGTCACGAGCAGTACTTC.

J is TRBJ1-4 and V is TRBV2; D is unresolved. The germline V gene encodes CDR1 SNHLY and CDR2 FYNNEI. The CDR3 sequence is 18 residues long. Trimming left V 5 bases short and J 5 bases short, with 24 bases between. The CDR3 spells CASSYLRTAQPGNEKLFF. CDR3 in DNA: TGTGCCAGCAGTTACCTACGGACGGCCCAACCCGGGAATGAAAAACTGTTTTTT.

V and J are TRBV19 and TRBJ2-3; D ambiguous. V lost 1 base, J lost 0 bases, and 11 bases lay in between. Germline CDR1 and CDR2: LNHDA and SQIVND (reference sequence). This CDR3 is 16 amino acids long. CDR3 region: CASSIATSPSTDTQYF. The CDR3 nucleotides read TGTGCCAGTAGTATAGCGACGTCCCCTAGCACAGATACGCAGTATTTT.

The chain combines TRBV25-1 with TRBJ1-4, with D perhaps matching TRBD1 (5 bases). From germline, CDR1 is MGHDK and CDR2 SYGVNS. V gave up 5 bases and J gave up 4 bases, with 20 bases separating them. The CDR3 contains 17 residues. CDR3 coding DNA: TGTGCCAGCAGTCCTCAGGGACCACTGCCCCTTAATGAAAAACTGTTTTTT. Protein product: CASSPQGPLPLNEKLFF.

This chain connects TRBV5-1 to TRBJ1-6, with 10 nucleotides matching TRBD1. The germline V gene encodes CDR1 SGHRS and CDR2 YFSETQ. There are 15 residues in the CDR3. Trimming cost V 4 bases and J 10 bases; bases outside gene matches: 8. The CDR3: CASSTETGGKSPLHF. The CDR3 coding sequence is TGCGCCAGCAGCACCGAGACAGGGGGCAAGTCACCCCTCCACTTT.

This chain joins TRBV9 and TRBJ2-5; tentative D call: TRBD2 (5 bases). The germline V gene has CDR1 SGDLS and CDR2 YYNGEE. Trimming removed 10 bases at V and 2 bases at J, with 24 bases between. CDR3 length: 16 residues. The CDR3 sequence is CASQTVPGSVQETQYF. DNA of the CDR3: TGTGCCTCTCAAACGGTGCCGGGATCAGTTCAAGAGACCCAGTACTTC.

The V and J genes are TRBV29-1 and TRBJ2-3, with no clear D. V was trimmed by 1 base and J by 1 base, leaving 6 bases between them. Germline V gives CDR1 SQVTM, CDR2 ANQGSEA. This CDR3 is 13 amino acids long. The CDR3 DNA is TGCAGCGTTGAAGCACGGGGCACAGATACGCAGTATTTT. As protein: CSVEARGTDTQYF.

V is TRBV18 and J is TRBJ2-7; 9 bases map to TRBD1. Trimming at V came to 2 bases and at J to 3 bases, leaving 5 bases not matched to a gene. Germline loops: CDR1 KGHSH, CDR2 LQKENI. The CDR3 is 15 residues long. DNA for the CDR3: TGTGCCAGCTCACCATGGGACAGGGACTTCTACGAGCAGTACTTC. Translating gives CASSPWDRDFYEQYF. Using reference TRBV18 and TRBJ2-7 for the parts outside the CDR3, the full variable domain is NAGVMQNPRHLVRRRGQEARLRCSPMKGHSHVYWYRQLPEEGLKFMVYLQKENIIDESGMPKERFSAEFPKEGPSILRIQQVVRGDSAAYFCASSPWDRDFYEQYFGPGTRLTVT.

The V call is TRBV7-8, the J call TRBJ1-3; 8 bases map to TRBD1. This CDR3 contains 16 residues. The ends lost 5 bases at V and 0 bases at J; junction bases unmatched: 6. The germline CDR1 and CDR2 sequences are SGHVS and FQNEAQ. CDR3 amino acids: CASSLGQGVSGNTIYF. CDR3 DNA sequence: TGTGCCAGCAGCCTAGGACAGGGTGTCTCTGGAAACACCATATATTTT.

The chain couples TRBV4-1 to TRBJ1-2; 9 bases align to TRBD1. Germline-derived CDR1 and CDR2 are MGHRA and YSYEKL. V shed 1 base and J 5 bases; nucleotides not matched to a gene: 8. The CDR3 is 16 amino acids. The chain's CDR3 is CASSQVTGGAGYGYTF. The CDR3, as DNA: TGCGCCAGCAGCCAAGTAACAGGGGGCGCGGGATATGGCTACACCTTC.

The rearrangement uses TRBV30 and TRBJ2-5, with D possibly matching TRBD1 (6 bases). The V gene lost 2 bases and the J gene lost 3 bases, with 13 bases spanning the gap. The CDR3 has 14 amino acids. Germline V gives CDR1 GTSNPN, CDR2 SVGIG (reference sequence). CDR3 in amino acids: CAWSYGGEEETQYF. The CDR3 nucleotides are TGTGCCTGGAGTTATGGGGGCGAGGAAGAGACCCAGTACTTC.

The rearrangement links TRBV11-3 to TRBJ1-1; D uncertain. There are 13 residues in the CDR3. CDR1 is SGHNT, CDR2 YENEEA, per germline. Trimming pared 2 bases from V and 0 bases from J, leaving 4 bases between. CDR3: CASSLTLNTEAFF. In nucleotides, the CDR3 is TGTGCCAGCAGCTTAACCTTGAACACTGAAGCTTTCTTT.

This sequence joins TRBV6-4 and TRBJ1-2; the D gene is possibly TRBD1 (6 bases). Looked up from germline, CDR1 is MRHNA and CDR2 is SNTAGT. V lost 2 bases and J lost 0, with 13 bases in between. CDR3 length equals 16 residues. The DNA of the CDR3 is TGTGCCAGCAGTGACATGCCCACAGGGCCTAACTATGGCTACACCTTC. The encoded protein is CASSDMPTGPNYGYTF.

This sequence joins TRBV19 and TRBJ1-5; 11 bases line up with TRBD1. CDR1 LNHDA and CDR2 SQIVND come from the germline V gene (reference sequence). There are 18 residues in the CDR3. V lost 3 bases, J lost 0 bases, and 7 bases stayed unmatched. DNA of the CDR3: TGTGCCAGTAGTATGGGGACAGGGGGGTCTTATAGCAATCAGCCCCAGCATTTT. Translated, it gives CASSMGTGGSYSNQPQHF.

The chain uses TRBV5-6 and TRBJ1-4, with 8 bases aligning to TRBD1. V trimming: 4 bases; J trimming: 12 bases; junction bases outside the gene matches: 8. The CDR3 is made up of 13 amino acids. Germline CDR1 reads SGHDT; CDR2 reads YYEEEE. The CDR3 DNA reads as TGTGCCAGCAGCCACGCCGGACAGGGAGAACTGTTTTTT. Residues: CASSHAGQGELFF. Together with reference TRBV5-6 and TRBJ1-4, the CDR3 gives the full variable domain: DAGVTQSPTHLIKTRGQQVTLRCSPKSGHDTVSWYQQALGQGPQFIFQYYEEEERQRGNFPDRFSGHQFPNYSSELNVNALLLGDSALYLCASSHAGQGELFFGSGTQLSVL.

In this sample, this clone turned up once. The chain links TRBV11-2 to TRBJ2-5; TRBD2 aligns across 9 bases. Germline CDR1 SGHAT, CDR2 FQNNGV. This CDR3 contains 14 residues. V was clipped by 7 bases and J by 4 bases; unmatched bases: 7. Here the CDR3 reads CASTPSSGGETQYF. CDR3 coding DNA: TGTGCCAGCACCCCAAGTAGCGGGGGAGAGACCCAGTACTTC.

CDR3 amino acids: CASSSSGPSANVLTF. The CDR3 DNA is TGTGCCAGCAGCTCCTCAGGCCCGTCGGCCAACGTCCTGACTTTC. The chain recombines TRBV7-9 with TRBJ2-6; D unresolved. Germline-derived CDR1 and CDR2 are SEHNR and FQNEAQ (reference sequence). V dropped 4 bases and J dropped 6 bases, with 13 bases sitting between them. This CDR3 is 15 amino acids long.

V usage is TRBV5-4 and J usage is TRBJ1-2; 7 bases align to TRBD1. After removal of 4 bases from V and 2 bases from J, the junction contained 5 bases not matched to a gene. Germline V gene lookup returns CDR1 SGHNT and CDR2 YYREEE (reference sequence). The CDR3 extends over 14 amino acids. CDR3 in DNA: TGTGCCAGCAGCCCGGGACAGATCAACTATGGCTACACCTTC. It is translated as CASSPGQINYGYTF. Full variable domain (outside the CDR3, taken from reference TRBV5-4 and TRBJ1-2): ETGVTQSPTHLIKTRGQQVTLRCSSQSGHNTVSWYQQALGQGPQFIFQYYREEENGRGNFPPRFSGLQFPNYSSELNVNALELDDSALYLCASSPGQINYGYTFGSGTRLTVV.

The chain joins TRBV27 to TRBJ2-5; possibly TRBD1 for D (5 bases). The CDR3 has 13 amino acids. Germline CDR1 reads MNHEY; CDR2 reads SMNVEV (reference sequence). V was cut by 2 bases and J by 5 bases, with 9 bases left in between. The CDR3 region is CASSLRGWETQYF. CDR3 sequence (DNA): TGTGCCAGCAGTTTAAGGGGCTGGGAGACCCAGTACTTC.

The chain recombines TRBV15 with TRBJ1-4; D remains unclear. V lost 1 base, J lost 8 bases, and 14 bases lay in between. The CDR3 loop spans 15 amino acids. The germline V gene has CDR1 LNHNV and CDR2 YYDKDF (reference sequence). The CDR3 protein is CATSRAPTLKEKLFF. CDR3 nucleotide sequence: TGTGCCACCAGCAGAGCACCCACATTGAAGGAAAAACTGTTTTTT. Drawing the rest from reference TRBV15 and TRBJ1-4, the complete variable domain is DAMVIQNPRYQVTQFGKPVTLSCSQTLNHNVMYWYQQKSSQAPKLLFHYYDKDFNNEADTPDNFQSRRPNTSFCFLDIRSPGLGDTAMYLCATSRAPTLKEKLFFGSGTQLSVL.

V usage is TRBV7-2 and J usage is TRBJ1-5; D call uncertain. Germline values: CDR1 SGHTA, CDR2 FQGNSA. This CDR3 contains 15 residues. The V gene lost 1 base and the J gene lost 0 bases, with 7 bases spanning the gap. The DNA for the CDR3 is TGTGCCAGCAGCTTAGACGTTTATAGCAATCAGCCCCAGCATTTT. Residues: CASSLDVYSNQPQHF.